These 19 T cell receptor beta chains came from one sample sequenced in a study of tumor-infiltrating lymphocytes in primary liver carcinoma. From about 19-30 mg of unsorted bulk tissue, DNA and RNA were co-extracted together. Total RNA amounting to 500 ng was the source from which TCR beta cDNA was made with a constant-region primer. Three-round nested multiplex PCR performed with slightly modified ARM-PCR produced the TCR beta libraries. A C-beta reverse primer and TRBV1-TRBV30 forward primers served in each of the first two PCR rounds, at 9 to 10 cycles apiece. TCRdb reanalysed the multiplex PCR reads using MiXCR and keeps one entry per CDR3 protein. The repertoire holds about 120,000 distinct CDR3 sequences, with roughly 75% as singletons. The sample comprised tumor-adjacent normal liver tissue. These receptors all come from a woman aged 60 to 75 with primary liver carcinoma and hepatitis B virus infection.

The chain employs TRBV7-6 and TRBJ2-2; 9 bases agree with TRBD1. Looked up from germline, CDR1 is SGHVS and CDR2 is FNYEAQ. J lost 2 bases, V lost 5 bases, and 6 bases had no gene match. The CDR3 consists of 16 residues. The CDR3 DNA follows: TGTGCCAGCAGCCCAAGGACAGGGGAAAACACCGGGGAGCTGTTTTTT. Its protein product is CASSPRTGENTGELFF.

This clonotype was counted only a few times. Here the CDR3 DNA reads TGTGCCAGCAGTTTATTCCCGACTAGCGGAAACTACGAGCAGTACTTC. Encoded protein: CASSLFPTSGNYEQYF. The chain recombines TRBV28 with TRBJ2-7; 9 positions agree with TRBD2. The V segment lost 1 base and the J segment 3 bases; nucleotides outside the gene matches: 7. The CDR3 runs 16 residues. Germline V gene data show CDR1 as MDHEN and CDR2 as SYDVKM.

A remark on this clonotype: The germline gene is not matched at one end of the junction; a read error may be the cause. The rearrangement uses TRBV6-1 and TRBJ1-1; D remains ambiguous. The CDR3 is 13 residues long. Germline V gene data show CDR1 as MNHNS and CDR2 as SASEGT. The CDR3 region is CVSSAGEKTETFF. The CDR3 DNA reads TGTGTCAGCAGTGCCGGGGAGAAGACTGAAACTTTCTTT.

As for this clonotype: Since a much larger clone is just one base distant, this may be a read error. No conserved phenylalanine or tryptophan is present at the end of the CDR3, so a read error is the likely explanation. The DNA is left out, because the CDR3 cannot be placed on it with certainty; the CDR3 is given as TCRdb lists it. The chain is built from TRBV29-1 and TRBJ2-7; the tabulated D call, TRBD2, remains unverified against the DNA. Germline V lookup: CDR1 SQVTM, CDR2 ANQGSEA. The CDR3 spans 11 amino acids, including both terminal residues. CDR3 region: CSVGTPYEQCS.

This chain connects TRBV20-1 to TRBJ2-7; 11 nucleotides agree with TRBD2. Trimming at V came to 5 bases and at J to 2 bases, leaving 14 bases not matched to a gene. The CDR3 totals 17 residues. CDR1 DFQATT and CDR2 SNEGSKA come from the germline V gene (reference sequence). CDR3 nucleotide sequence: TGCAGTGCTCCTAGCCGTATCGGGACTAGCGGCGCCTACGAGCAGTACTTC. Translation: CSAPSRIGTSGAYEQYF.

Points on this clonotype: This could be a read error, since a much larger clone is one nucleotide away. The CDR3 carries no conserved terminal phenylalanine or tryptophan, so it likely arises from a read error. The chain carries TRBV29-1 and TRBJ2-7; D is uncertain. The V and J ends lost 4 bases and 6 bases respectively, with 7 bases between them. Germline V gene data show CDR1 as SQVTM and CDR2 as ANQGSEA. The CDR3 consists of 10 residues. CDR3 loop: CSVGTSEQYS. The CDR3 DNA follows: TGCAGCGTTGGGACGTCCGAGCAGTACTCC.

As to this clonotype: Possible read error: a much larger clone is one base away. The V gene is TRBV5-1, the J gene TRBJ1-1; D is possibly TRBD1 (6 bases). Germline V CDR1 and CDR2: SGHRS, YFSETQ. The CDR3 runs to 14 residues. The CDR3 DNA follows: TGCGCCGGCAGCTTGTACGAGGGGGGCACTGAAGCTTTCTTT. Translating it yields CAGSLYEGGTEAFF. The complete variable domain, with remaining parts taken from reference TRBV5-1 and TRBJ1-1, reads KAGVTQTPRYLIKTRGQQVTLSCSPISGHRSVSWYQQTPGQGLQFLFEYFSETQRNKGNFPGRFSGRQFSNSRSEMNVSTLELGDSALYLCAGSLYEGGTEAFFGQGTRLTVV.

The chain joins TRBV20-1 to TRBJ1-5; D is perhaps TRBD1 (5 bases). This CDR3 is 17 amino acids long. Trimming removed 2 bases from V and 4 bases from J, with 21 bases in between. Looked up from germline, CDR1 is DFQATT and CDR2 is SNEGSKA (reference sequence). CDR3 sequence reads: CSARLSARGTGNQPQHF. CDR3 sequence (DNA): TGCAGTGCTAGACTCTCTGCCCGGGGGACTGGGAATCAGCCCCAGCATTTT.

About this clonotype itself: One end of the junction does not line up with germline, which may come from a read error. The rearrangement links TRBV6-5 to TRBJ2-7; 9 bases agree with TRBD1. CDR1 is MNHEY and CDR2 is SVGAGI in the germline V gene. This CDR3 contains 16 residues. The CDR3 protein is CACSKTTGTGYRGQYF. The CDR3, as DNA: TGTGCCTGCAGTAAGACTACCGGGACAGGGTACCGGGGGCAGTACTTC.

V gene TRBV7-9 combines with J gene TRBJ2-2; D is ambiguous. The length of the CDR3 is 14 residues. Trimming took off 5 bases at V and 3 bases at J, with 10 bases between the two ends. Germline loops: CDR1 SEHNR, CDR2 FQNEAQ (reference sequence). The CDR3 is CASSQQWDTGELFF. CDR3 sequence (DNA): TGTGCCAGCAGCCAACAGTGGGACACCGGGGAGCTGTTTTTT. The variable domain in full, completed from reference TRBV7-9 and TRBJ2-2, reads DTGVSQNPRHKITKRGQNVTFRCDPISEHNRLYWYRQTLGQGPEFLTYFQNEAQLEKSRLLSDRFSAERPKGSFSTLEIQRTEQGDSAMYLCASSQQWDTGELFFGEGSRLTVL.

This clonotype was found once. The chain carries TRBV29-1 and TRBJ2-5, with D unclear. Germline assignment: CDR1 SQVTM and CDR2 ANQGSEA. Trimming stripped 7 bases from V and 5 bases from J, with 8 bases between. This CDR3 comprises 10 residues. CDR3 region: CSAQKETQYF. The CDR3 DNA reads TGCAGCGCCCAAAAGGAGACCCAGTACTTC. Complete variable domain (other parts from reference TRBV29-1 and TRBJ2-5): SAVISQKPSRDICQRGTSLTIQCQVDSQVTMMFWYRQQPGQSLTLIATANQGSEATYESGFVIDKFPISRPNLTFSTLTVSNMSPEDSSIYLCSAQKETQYFGPGTRLLVL.

As concerns this clonotype: A junction end diverges from the germline sequence, so it may reflect a read error. The chain carries TRBV11-2 and TRBJ2-6; possibly TRBD2 for D (8 bases). The CDR3 extends over 19 amino acids. Germline CDR1 and CDR2: SGHAT and FQNNGV. The CDR3 DNA follows: TGTCCCAGCAGCCTGGGACAGTTCTGGACTAGCTCTGGGGCCAACATCCTGACTTTC. It translates to CPSSLGQFWTSSGANILTF.

On this clonotype itself: Given a much more abundant clone one base away, this may be a read error. This chain connects TRBV7-9 to TRBJ2-3; 11 bases align to TRBD2. CDR1 and CDR2 from the germline V gene are SEHNR and FQNEAQ (reference sequence). The CDR3 totals 16 residues. The CDR3 DNA is TGTGCCAACAGCCCTTTAGCGGGAGGGCCAAAAGATACGCAGTATTTT. Translation gives CANSPLAGGPKDTQYF. The complete variable domain, with remaining parts taken from reference TRBV7-9 and TRBJ2-3, reads DTGVSQNPRHKITKRGQNVTFRCDPISEHNRLYWYRQTLGQGPEFLTYFQNEAQLEKSRLLSDRFSAERPKGSFSTLEIQRTEQGDSAMYLCANSPLAGGPKDTQYFGPGTRLTVL.

With regard to this clonotype: A much larger clone is a single base away; this may be a read error. J is TRBJ2-5 and V is TRBV5-1; no clear D. The V end lost 0 bases, the J end lost 4 bases, and 10 bases lay between the germline ends. The CDR3 is 14 amino acids. Germline lookup yields CDR1 SGHRS and CDR2 YFSETQ. The CDR3 DNA reads as TGCGCCAGCAGCTTGGCTATACCGGGAGAGACCCAGTACTTC. Residues: CASSLAIPGETQYF.

As for this clonotype: Without the conserved terminal phenylalanine or tryptophan, this CDR3 likely stems from a read error. The CDR3 DNA is TGTGCCAGTAGTTGGAGCTCGAGGGCCAATGAGCAGTTCATC. It is translated as CASSWSSRANEQFI. V gene TRBV12-3 or TRBV12-4 combines with J gene TRBJ2-1, with D perhaps TRBD2 (5 bases). This CDR3 contains 14 residues.

The gene calls are TRBV11-2 and TRBJ2-1, with a tentative D call TRBD2 (5 bases). This CDR3 region has 14 residues. CDR1 SGHAT and CDR2 FQNNGV come from the germline V gene. Here the CDR3 DNA reads TGTGCAAACAATCCGGACTCGAGGTATAGGGAGCAGTTCTTC. Its protein product is CANNPDSRYREQFF.

This sequence joins TRBV11-2 and TRBJ2-3; a weak D match, TRBD2 (6 bases). This CDR3 has 13 amino acids. The germline V gene has CDR1 SGHAT and CDR2 FQNNGV. Deletions cut 5 bases from V and 14 bases from J, with 20 bases between. The CDR3 nucleotides are TGTGCCAGCAGCCTGCGACGGGGGAATACAGTGTATTTT. Translated, it gives CASSLRRGNTVYF.

Regarding this clonotype: This CDR3 is missing its conserved last phenylalanine or tryptophan, likely due to a read error. This rearrangement joins TRBV29-1 to TRBJ2-5; no clear D. CDR3 length: 15 amino acids. Germline loops: CDR1 SQVTM, CDR2 ANQGSEA. In DNA, the CDR3 is TGCAGCGTTGAGGGCCCGCTCCCCTCTCAAGGGACCCAGTACGTC. This sequence encodes CSVEGPLPSQGTQYV.

The rearrangement joins TRBV9 to TRBJ1-1; D is unclear. Germline values: CDR1 SGDLS, CDR2 YYNGEE. V was cut by 4 bases and J by 6 bases, with 19 bases left in between. The CDR3 sequence is 15 residues long. The CDR3 is CASSPQISWGAEAFF. The CDR3 DNA is TGTGCCAGCAGCCCTCAGATCAGTTGGGGAGCTGAAGCTTTCTTT.